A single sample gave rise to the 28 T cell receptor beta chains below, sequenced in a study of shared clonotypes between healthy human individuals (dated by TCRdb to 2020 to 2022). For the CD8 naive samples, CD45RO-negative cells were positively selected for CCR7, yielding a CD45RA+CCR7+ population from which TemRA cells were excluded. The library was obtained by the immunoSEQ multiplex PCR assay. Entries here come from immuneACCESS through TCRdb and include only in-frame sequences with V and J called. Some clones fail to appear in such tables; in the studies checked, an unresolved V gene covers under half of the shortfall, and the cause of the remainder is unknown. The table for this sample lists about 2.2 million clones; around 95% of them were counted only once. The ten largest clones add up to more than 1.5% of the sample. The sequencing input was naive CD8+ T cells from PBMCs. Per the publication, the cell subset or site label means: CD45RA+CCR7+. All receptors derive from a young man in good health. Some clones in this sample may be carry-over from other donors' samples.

CDR3 protein: CASSGEGAGELFF. CDR3 DNA: TGCGCCAGCAGCGGCGAGGGTGCCGGGGAGCTGTTTTTT. The J gene is TRBJ2-2, the V gene TRBV5-1, with D possibly TRBD2 on 5 matching bases. Germline CDR1 SGHRS, CDR2 YFSETQ. The CDR3 is made up of 13 amino acids. Between the trimmed V and J ends, which lost 4 bases and 6 bases, there was a span of 10 bases.

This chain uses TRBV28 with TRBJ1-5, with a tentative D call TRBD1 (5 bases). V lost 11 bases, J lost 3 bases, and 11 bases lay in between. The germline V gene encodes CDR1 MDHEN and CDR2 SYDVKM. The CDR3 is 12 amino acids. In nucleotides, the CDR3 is TGTGCCTCGGGACGGATCAATCAGCCCCAGCATTTT. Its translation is CASGRINQPQHF. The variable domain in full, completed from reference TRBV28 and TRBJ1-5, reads DVKVTQSSRYLVKRTGEKVFLECVQDMDHENMFWYRQDPGLGLRLIYFSYDVKMKEKGDIPEGYSVSREKKERFSLILESASTNQTSMYLCASGRINQPQHFGDGTRLSIL.

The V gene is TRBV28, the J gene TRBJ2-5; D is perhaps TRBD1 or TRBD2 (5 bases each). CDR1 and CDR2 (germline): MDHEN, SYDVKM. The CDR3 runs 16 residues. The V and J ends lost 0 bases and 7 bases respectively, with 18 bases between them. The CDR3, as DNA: TGTGCCAGCAGTTTATGGGGGCGGACTGTCGGTGGGACCCAGTACTTC. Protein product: CASSLWGRTVGGTQYF.

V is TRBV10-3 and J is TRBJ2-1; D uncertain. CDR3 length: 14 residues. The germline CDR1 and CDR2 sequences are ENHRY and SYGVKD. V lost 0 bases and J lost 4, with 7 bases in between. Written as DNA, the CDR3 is TGTGCCATCAGTGAGTCGGTGGGGTACAATGAGCAGTTCTTC. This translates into CAISESVGYNEQFF.

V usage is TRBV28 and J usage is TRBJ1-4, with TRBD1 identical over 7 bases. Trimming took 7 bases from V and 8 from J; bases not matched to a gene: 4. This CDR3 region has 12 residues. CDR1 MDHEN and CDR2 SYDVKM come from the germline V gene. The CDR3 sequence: CASTAGGEKLFF. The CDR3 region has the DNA TGTGCCAGCACGGCAGGGGGGGAAAAACTGTTTTTT.

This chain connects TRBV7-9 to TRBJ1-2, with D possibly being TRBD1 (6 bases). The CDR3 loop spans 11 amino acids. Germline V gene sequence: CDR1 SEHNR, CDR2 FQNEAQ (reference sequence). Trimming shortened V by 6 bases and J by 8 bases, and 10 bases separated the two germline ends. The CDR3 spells CASRTGLGYTF. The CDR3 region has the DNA TGTGCCAGCAGGACAGGCCTCGGCTACACCTTC.

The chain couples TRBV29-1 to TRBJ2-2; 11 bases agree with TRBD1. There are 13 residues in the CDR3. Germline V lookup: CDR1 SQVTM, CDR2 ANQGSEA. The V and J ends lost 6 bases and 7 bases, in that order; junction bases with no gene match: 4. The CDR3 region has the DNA TGCAGCGTGCCGGGACAGGGGGTCGGGGAGCTGTTTTTT. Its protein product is CSVPGQGVGELFF.

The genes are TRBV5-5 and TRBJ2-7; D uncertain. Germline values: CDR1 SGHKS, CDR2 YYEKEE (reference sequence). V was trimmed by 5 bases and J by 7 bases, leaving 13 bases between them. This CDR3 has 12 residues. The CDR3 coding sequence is TGTGCCAGCAGTCCCAAGTCTTGGGAGCAGTACTTC. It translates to CASSPKSWEQYF.

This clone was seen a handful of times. CDR3 residues: CASIGTGGLANYGYTF. The CDR3 DNA reads as TGTGCCAGCATAGGGACAGGGGGCCTAGCTAACTATGGCTACACCTTC. The V call is TRBV4-2, the J call TRBJ1-2, with 12 bases fitting TRBD1. Germline CDR1 is LGHNA and CDR2 is YNFKEQ. The CDR3 runs 16 residues. The V and J ends lost 7 bases and 0 bases, in that order; junction bases with no gene match: 6.

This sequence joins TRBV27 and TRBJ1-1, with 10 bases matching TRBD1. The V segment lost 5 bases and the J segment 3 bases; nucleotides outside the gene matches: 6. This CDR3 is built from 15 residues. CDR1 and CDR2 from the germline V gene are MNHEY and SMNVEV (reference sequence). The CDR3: CASSTDRGRDTEAFF. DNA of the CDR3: TGTGCCAGCAGTACCGACAGGGGGCGAGACACTGAAGCTTTCTTT.

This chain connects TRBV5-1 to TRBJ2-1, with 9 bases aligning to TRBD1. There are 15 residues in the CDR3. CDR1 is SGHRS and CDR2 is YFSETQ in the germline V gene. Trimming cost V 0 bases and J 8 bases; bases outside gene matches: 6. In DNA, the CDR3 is TGCGCCAGCAGCTTGGGGGGACAGGGATCCGATGAGCAGTTCTTC. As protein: CASSLGGQGSDEQFF.

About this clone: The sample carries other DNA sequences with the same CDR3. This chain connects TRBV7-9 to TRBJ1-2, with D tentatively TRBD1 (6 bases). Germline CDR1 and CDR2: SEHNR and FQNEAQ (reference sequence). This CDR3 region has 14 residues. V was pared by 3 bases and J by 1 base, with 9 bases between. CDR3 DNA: TGTGCCAGCAGCTTGGGGGGCAGTAACTATGGCTACACCTTC. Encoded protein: CASSLGGSNYGYTF.

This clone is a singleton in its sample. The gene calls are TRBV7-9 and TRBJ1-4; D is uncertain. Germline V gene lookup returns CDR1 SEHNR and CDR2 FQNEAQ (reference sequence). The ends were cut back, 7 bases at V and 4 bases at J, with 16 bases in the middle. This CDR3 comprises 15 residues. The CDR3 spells CASTLAWENNEKLFF. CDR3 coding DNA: TGTGCCAGCACCCTCGCCTGGGAGAATAATGAAAAACTGTTTTTT.

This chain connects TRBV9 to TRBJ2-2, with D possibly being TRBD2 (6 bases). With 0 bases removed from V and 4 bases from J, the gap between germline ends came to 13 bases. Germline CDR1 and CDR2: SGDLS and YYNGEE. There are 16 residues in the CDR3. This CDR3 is CASSVEAGRGTGELFF. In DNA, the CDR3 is TGTGCCAGCAGCGTAGAGGCGGGAAGGGGCACCGGGGAGCTGTTTTTT.

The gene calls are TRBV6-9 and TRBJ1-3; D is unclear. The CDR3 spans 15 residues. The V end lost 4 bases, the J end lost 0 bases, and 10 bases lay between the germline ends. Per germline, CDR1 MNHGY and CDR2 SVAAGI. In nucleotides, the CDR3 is TGTGCCAGCAGTTCGGACGGCAGCTCTGGAAACACCATATATTTT. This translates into CASSSDGSSGNTIYF.

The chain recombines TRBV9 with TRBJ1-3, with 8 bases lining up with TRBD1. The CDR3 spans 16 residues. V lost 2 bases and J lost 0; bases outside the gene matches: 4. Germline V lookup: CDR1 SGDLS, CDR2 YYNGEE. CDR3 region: CASSVDRESSGNTIYF. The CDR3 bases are TGTGCCAGCAGCGTGGACAGGGAGAGCTCTGGAAACACCATATATTTT.

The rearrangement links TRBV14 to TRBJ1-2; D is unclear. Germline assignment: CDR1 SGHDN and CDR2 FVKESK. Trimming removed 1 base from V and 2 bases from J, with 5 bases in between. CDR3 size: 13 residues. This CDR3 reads CASSQGFNYGYTF. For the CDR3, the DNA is TGTGCCAGCAGCCAAGGGTTCAACTATGGCTACACCTTC.

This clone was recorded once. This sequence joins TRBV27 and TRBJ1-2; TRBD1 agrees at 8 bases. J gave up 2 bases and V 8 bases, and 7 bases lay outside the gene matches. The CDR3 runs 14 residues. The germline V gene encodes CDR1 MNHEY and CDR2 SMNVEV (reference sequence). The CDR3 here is CASGTGGGNYGYTF. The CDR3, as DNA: TGTGCCAGCGGCACAGGGGGGGGAAACTATGGCTACACCTTC.

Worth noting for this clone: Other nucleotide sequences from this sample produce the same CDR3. In nucleotides, the CDR3 is TGTGCCAGCTCCCCCGGTGGTGAGCAGTTCTTC. This gives the protein CASSPGGEQFF. The V and J genes are TRBV19 and TRBJ2-1; D uncertain. Germline V CDR1 and CDR2: LNHDA, SQIVND (reference sequence). The CDR3 consists of 11 residues. Trimming shortened V by 9 bases and J by 9 bases, and 12 bases separated the two germline ends.

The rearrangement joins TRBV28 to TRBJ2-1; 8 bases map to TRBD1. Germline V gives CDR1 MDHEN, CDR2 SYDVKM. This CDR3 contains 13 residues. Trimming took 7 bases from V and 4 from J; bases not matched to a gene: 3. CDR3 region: CASNDRGYNEQFF. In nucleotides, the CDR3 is TGTGCCAGCAATGACAGGGGATACAATGAGCAGTTCTTC. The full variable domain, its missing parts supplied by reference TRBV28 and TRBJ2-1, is DVKVTQSSRYLVKRTGEKVFLECVQDMDHENMFWYRQDPGLGLRLIYFSYDVKMKEKGDIPEGYSVSREKKERFSLILESASTNQTSMYLCASNDRGYNEQFFGPGTRLTVL.

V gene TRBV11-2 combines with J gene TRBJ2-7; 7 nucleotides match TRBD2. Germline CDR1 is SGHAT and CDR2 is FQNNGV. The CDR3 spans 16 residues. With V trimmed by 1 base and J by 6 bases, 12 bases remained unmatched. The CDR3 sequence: CASSLVRVEVAGEQYF. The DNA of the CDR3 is TGTGCCAGCAGCTTAGTTAGGGTAGAGGTAGCGGGCGAGCAGTACTTC. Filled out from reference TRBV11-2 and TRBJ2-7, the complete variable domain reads EAGVAQSPRYKIIEKRQSVAFWCNPISGHATLYWYQQILGQGPKLLIQFQNNGVVDDSQLPKDRFSAERLKGVDSTLKIQPAKLEDSAVYLCASSLVRVEVAGEQYFGPGTRLTVT.

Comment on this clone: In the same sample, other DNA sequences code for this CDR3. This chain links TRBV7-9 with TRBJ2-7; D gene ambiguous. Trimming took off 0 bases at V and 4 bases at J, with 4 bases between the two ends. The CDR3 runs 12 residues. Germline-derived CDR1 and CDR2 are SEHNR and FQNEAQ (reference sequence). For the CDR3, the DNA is TGTGCCAGCAGCTTAGCTGAGTACGAGCAGTACTTC. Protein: CASSLAEYEQYF.

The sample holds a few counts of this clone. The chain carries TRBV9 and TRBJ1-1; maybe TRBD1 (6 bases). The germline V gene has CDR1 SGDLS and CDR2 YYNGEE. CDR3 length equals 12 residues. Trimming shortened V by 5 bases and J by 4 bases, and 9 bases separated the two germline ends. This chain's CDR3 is CASSKGGTEAFF. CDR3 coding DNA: TGTGCCAGCAGTAAAGGGGGCACTGAAGCTTTCTTT. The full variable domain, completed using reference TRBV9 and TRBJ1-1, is DSGVTQTPKHLITATGQRVTLRCSPRSGDLSVYWYQQSLDQGLQFLIQYYNGEERAKGNILERFSAQQFPDLHSELNLSSLELGDSALYFCASSKGGTEAFFGQGTRLTVV.

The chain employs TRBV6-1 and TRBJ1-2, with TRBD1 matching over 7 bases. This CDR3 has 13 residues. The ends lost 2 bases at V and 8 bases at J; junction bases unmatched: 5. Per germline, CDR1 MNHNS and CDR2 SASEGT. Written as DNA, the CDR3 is TGTGCCAGCAGTGAATGGCAGGGGGACGGCTACACCTTC. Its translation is CASSEWQGDGYTF.

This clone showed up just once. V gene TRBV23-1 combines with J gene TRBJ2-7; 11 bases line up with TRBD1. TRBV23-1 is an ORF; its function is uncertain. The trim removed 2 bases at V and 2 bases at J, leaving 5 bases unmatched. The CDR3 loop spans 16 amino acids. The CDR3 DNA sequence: TGCGCCAGCAGTCAAGTGGGACAGGGGGGAGCCTACGAGCAGTACTTC. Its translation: CASSQVGQGGAYEQYF.

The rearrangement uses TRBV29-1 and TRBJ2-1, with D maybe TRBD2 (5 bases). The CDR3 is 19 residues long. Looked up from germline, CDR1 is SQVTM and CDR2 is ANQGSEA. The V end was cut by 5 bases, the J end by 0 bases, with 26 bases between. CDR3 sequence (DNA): TGCAGCGTTTCTATCTCGCGGCGGGCCCGCCTTAGCTCCTACAATGAGCAGTTCTTC. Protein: CSVSISRRARLSSYNEQFF.

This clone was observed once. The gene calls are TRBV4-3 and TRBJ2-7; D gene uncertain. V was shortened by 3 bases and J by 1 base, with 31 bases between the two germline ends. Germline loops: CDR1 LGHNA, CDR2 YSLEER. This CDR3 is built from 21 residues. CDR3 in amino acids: CASSHHWPGAASPKVSYEQYF. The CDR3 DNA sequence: TGCGCCAGCAGCCACCATTGGCCAGGCGCCGCCAGCCCAAAAGTTTCCTACGAGCAGTACTTC.

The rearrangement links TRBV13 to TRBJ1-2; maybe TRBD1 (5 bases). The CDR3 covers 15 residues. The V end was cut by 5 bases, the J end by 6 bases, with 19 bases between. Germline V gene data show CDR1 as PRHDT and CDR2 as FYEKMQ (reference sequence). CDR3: CASSPIATAQHGYTF. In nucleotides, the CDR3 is TGTGCCAGCAGCCCTATAGCGACAGCCCAACATGGCTACACCTTC.